These T cell receptor beta chains were read from a single sample in a study of graft-versus-host responses after intestinal transplantation. Which antigens these TCRs recognize remains unknown. Sequenced by immunoSEQ multiplex PCR; TCRdb stores in-frame clones only, minus some. The table records 99,000 or so clones, approximately 90% of them present only once. Sequences were derived from unstimulated CD8+ T cells sorted from spleen or lymph node cells, sampled before transplant. The receptors originated from a human donor who was the organ donor for an intestinal transplant. Both conserved end residues are part of each CDR3. The D gene is left open where the match is weak. Clone size, where shown, is once, few, many, or a class for clones that have expanded.

TRBJ2-5,TRBV5-1,-,TRBD2,CASSLILAGGFWETQYF,TGCGCCAGCAGCTTAATACTAGCGGGAGGCTTCTGGGAGACCCAGTACTTC
TRBJ2-7,TRBV9,-,-,CASSPGWDTYEQYF,TGTGCCAGCAGCCCTGGGTGGGACACCTACGAGCAGTACTTC
TRBJ2-3,TRBV6-4,-,-,CASSDLGQASTDTQYF,TGTGCCAGCAGTGACCTGGGACAAGCGTCCACAGATACGCAGTATTTT
TRBJ2-5,TRBV2,-,TRBD2,CASIEFLGGIGGETQYF,TGTGCCAGCATTGAATTTCTAGGCGGGATCGGGGGGGAGACCCAGTACTTC
TRBJ2-7,TRBV5-6,-,-,CASSLVGGTYEQYF,TGTGCCAGCAGCTTGGTTGGAGGTACCTACGAGCAGTACTTC
TRBJ2-3,TRBV7-8,-,-,CASSLEASSPSADTQYF,TGTGCCAGCAGCTTAGAGGCTAGCTCCCCTAGTGCAGATACGCAGTATTTT
TRBJ2-1,TRBV4-2,-,TRBD2,CASSQDRSGGLAWNEQFF,TGTGCCAGCAGCCAAGATCGTAGCGGGGGCCTCGCTTGGAATGAGCAGTTCTTC
TRBJ1-1,TRBV16,-,-,CASSDNFIPHPHTEAFF,TGTGCCAGCAGCGATAACTTCATACCTCACCCTCACACTGAAGCTTTCTTT
TRBJ2-2,TRBV21-1,-,-,CATYRVAELFF,TGTGCCACCTACAGGGTGGCGGAGCTGTTTTTT
TRBJ2-1,TRBV13,-,-,CASSSGHYYNEQFF,TGTGCCAGCAGCTCCGGACACTACTACAATGAGCAGTTCTTC
TRBJ1-2,TRBV29-1,-,TRBD1,CSVTGAMGYTF,TGCAGCGTTACAGGGGCGATGGGCTACACCTTC
TRBJ2-7,TRBV5-1,-,-,CASSFSGDVYEQYF,TGCGCCAGCAGCTTCTCAGGGGACGTATACGAGCAGTACTTC
TRBJ1-1,TRBV28,-,TRBD1,CASNLSSQGPSLEAFF,TGTGCCAGCAACCTTTCCTCACAGGGGCCTTCATTGGAAGCTTTCTTT
TRBJ2-6,TRBV6-5,-,-,CASSYYGSGANVLTF,TGTGCCAGCAGTTATTACGGCTCTGGGGCCAACGTCCTGACTTTC
TRBJ2-3,TRBV28,once,TRBD2,CASRLAGVGTDTQYF,TGTGCCAGCCGCCTGGCGGGGGTCGGCACAGATACGCAGTATTTT
TRBJ2-1,TRBV28,-,-,CATTQGSFYNEQFF,TGTGCCACGACACAGGGATCTTTCTACAATGAGCAGTTCTTC
TRBJ2-7,TRBV6-1,once,TRBD2,CASSGLGRVYEQYF,TGTGCCAGCAGTGGGCTCGGGAGGGTATACGAGCAGTACTTC
TRBJ2-1,TRBV27,-,TRBD2,CASSLYDSGRAPLYNEQFF,TGTGCCAGCAGTTTATACGATAGCGGGAGAGCGCCCCTGTACAATGAGCAGTTCTTC